The rows below give T cell receptor beta chains drawn from one sample of a study of control samples from healthy donors and cancer patients. Produced via immunoSEQ multiplex PCR; TCRdb's table is partial and in-frame only. The data hold 76,000 or so clones, with 89% observed a single time. Material: PBMCs. Receptors originate from a woman between 45 and 65 years old with colorectal cancer. The conserved cysteine and the conserved F or W are not part of the CDR3 here. Size values are once, few and many counts, or a class for expanded clones, and some rows have none.

- TRBV12-3/TRBV12-4 ASSLRGKLF
- TRBV2 ASSADRGGSQPQH
- TRBV4-3 ASSQDMGRVNTEAF
- TRBV28 ASRGENSPLH
- TRBV6-6 ASTSGQAINQPQH
- TRBV3-1/TRBV3-2 ASSQEDLLGRGKLF
- TRBV4-1 ASSQEADPNYGYT
- TRBV6-2/TRBV6-3 ASSYLQGGEQF
- TRBV6-5 ASTSGWSSYNEQF
- TRBV28 ASSLSHEKLF
- TRBV27 ASSLWPGLGTLTQY
- TRBV7-2 ASSSRAGYLSYNEQF
- TRBV5-8 ASSKQVNYGYT
- TRBV5-1 ASSPGQLLENSPLH
- TRBV29-1 SVALAGVTDTQY
- TRBV5-1 ASSLDQETQY
- TRBV6-5 ASMEGGPRNQPQH
- TRBV2 ASSDLRGEKLF
once TRBV4-3 ASSQEGQGGIQY
- TRBV6-5 ASGPLNTEAF
- TRBV4-3 ASSQDVPRGRGSPLH
- TRBV19 ASSIREGGQPQH
- TRBV9 ASSAGIMSETQY
- TRBV6-5 ASRSGTGDMNTEAF
- TRBV7-9 ASSWGLMAGELF
- TRBV20-1 SASHGQGELF
- TRBV29-1 SVERGGLKY
- TRBV19 ASSPDEDRNTGELF
- TRBV4-3 ASSQGPAGDNEQF
- TRBV2 ASTAAPAPSNEKLF
once TRBV2 ASSGQGAPNEKLF